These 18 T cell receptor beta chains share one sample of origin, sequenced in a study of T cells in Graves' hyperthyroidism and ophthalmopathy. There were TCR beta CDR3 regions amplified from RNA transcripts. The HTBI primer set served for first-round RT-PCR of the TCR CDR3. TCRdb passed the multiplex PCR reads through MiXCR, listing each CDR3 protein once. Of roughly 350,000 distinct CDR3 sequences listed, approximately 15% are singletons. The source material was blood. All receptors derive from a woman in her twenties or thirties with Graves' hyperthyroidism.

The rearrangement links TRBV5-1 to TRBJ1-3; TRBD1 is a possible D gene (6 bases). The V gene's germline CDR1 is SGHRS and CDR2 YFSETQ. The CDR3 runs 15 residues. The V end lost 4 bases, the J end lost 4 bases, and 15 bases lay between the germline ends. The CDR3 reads CASSLGGAGGNTIYF. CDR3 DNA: TGCGCCAGCAGCCTGGGGGGGGCAGGAGGAAACACCATATATTTT.

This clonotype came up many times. CDR3 in amino acids: CASNGGQGYETQYF. CDR3 sequence (DNA): TGTGCCAGCAACGGGGGCCAGGGTTACGAGACCCAGTACTTC. The V and J genes are TRBV6-2 or TRBV6-3 and TRBJ2-5; D tentatively reads TRBD1 or TRBD2 (6 bases each). Trimming stripped 7 bases from V and 5 bases from J, with 17 bases between. The germline CDR1 and CDR2 sequences are MNHEY and SVGEGT. The CDR3 totals 14 residues.

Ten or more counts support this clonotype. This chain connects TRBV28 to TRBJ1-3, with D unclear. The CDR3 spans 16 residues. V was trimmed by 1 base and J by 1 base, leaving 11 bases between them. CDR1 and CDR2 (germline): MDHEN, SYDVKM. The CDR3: CASSLFTDWSGNTIYF. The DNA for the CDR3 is TGTGCCAGCAGTTTATTCACAGACTGGTCTGGAAACACCATATATTTT.

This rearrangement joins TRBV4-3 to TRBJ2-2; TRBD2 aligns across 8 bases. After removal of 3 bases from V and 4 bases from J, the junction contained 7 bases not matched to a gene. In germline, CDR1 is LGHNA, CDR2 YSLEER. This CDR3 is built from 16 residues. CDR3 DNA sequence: TGCGCCAGCAGCCACGGGAGGGCCTCGTTCACCGGGGAGCTGTTTTTT. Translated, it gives CASSHGRASFTGELFF.

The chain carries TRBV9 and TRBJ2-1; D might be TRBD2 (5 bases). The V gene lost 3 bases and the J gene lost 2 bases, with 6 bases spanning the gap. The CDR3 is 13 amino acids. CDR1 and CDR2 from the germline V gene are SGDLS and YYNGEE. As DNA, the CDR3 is TGTGCCAGCAGCGAGAGGGCCTACAATGAGCAGTTCTTC. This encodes CASSERAYNEQFF.

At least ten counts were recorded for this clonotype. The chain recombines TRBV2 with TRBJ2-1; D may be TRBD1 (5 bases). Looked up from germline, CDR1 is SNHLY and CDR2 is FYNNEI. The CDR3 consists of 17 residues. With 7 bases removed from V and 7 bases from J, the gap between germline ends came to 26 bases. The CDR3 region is CASTVRYKGPRVNEQFF. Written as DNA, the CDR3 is TGTGCCAGCACAGTGAGATATAAGGGGCCCCGGGTGAATGAGCAGTTCTTC.

The CDR3, as DNA: TGTGCCAGCAGCCGGGGACTAGCGGTCCCCCCCCGTTTGGGAGGTGAGCAGTTCTTC. It specifies CASSRGLAVPPRLGGEQFF. V usage is TRBV6-1 and J usage is TRBJ2-1; 11 nucleotides match TRBD2. Germline CDR1 is MNHNS and CDR2 is SASEGT. The CDR3 spans 19 residues. Trimming at V came to 6 bases and at J to 9 bases, leaving 22 bases not matched to a gene.

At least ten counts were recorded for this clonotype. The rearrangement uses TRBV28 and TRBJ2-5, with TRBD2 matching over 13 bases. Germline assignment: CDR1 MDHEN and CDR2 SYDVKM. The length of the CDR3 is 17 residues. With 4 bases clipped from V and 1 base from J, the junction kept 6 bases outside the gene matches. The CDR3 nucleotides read TGTGCCAGCAGTTCCAGCGGACTAGCGGGGGTCCAAGAGACCCAGTACTTC. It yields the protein CASSSSGLAGVQETQYF.

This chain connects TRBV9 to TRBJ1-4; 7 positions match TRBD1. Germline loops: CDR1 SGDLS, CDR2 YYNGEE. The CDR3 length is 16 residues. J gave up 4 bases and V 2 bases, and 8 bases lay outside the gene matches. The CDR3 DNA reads TGTGCCAGCAGCGTTGGGTCGGGACAGAATAATGAAAAACTGTTTTTT. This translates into CASSVGSGQNNEKLFF.

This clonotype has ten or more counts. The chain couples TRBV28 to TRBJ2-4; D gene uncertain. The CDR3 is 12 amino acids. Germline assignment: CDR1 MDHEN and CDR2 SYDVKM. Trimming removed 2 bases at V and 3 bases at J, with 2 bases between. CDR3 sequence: CASSLLKNIQYF. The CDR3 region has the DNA TGTGCCAGCAGTTTACTCAAAAACATTCAGTACTTC.

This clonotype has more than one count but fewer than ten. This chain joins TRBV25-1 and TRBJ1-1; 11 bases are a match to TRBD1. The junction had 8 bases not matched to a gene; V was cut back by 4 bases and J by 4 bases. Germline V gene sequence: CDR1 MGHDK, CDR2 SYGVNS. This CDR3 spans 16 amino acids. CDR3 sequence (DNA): TGTGCCAGCAGTGCAGTTCCGGGACAGGGGGTCACTGAAGCTTTCTTT. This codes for CASSAVPGQGVTEAFF.

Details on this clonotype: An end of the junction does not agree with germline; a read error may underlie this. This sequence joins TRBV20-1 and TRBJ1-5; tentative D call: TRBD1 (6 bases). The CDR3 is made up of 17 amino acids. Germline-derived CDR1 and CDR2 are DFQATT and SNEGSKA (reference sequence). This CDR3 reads CSVYHGTSYSINQLQHF. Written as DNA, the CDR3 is TGCAGTGTTTATCACGGGACATCCTATTCCATCAATCAGCTCCAGCATTTT.

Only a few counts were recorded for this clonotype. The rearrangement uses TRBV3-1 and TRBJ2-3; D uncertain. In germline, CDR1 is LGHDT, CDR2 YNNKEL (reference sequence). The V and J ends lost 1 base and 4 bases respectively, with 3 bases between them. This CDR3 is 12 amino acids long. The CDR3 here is CASSQVADTQYF. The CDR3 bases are TGTGCCAGCAGCCAAGTGGCAGATACGCAGTATTTT.

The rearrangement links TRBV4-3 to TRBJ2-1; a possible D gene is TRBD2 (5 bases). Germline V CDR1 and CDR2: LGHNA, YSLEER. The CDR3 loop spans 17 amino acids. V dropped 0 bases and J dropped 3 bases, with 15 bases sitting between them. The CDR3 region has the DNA TGCGCCAGCAGCCAAGAGCTTCGGCGGGTCTTCTACAATGAGCAGTTCTTC. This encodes CASSQELRRVFYNEQFF.

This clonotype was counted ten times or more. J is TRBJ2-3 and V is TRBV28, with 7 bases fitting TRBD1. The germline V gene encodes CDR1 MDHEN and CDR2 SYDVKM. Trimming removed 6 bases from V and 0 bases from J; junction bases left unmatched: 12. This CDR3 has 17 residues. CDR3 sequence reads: CASRAGTARTSTDTQYF. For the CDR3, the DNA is TGTGCCAGCAGGGCCGGGACAGCAAGGACTAGCACAGATACGCAGTATTTT.

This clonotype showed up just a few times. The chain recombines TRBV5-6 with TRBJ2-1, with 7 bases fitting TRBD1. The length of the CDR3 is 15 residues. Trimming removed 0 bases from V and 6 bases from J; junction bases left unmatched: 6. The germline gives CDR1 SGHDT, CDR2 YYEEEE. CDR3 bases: TGTGCCAGCAGCTTGGCCGGGCAGGGGGTCAATGAGCAGTTCTTC. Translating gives CASSLAGQGVNEQFF.

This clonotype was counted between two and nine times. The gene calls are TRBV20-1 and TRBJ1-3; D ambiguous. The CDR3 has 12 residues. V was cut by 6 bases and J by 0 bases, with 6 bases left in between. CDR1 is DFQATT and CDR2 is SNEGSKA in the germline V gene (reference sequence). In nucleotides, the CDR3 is TGCAGTGCCCCCTCCTCTGGAAACACCATATATTTT. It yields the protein CSAPSSGNTIYF.

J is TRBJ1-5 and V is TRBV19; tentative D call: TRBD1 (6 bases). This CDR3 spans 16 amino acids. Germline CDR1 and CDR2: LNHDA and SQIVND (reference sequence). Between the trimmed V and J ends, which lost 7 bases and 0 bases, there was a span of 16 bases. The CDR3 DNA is TGTGCCAGTATCCCCGAAGGGGGTTATAGCAATCAGCCCCAGCATTTT. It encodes CASIPEGGYSNQPQHF. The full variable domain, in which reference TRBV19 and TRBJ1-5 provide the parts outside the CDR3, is DGGITQSPKYLFRKEGQNVTLSCEQNLNHDAMYWYRQDPGQGLRLIYYSQIVNDFQKGDIAEGYSVSREKKESFPLTVTSAQKNPTAFYLCASIPEGGYSNQPQHFGDGTRLSIL.